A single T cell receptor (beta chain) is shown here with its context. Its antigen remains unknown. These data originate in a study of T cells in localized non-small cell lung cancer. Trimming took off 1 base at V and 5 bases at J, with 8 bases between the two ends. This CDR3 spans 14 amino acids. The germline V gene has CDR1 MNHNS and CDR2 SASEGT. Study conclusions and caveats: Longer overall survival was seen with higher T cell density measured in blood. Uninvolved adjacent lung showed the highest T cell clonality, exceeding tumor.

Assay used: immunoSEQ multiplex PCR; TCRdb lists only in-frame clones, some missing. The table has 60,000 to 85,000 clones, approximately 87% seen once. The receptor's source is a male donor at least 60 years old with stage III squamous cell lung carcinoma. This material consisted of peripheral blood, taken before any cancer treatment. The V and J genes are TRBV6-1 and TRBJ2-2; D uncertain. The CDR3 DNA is TGTGCCAGCAGTGAAGTAGGGTTAACCGGGGAGCTGTTTTTT. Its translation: CASSEVGLTGELFF.